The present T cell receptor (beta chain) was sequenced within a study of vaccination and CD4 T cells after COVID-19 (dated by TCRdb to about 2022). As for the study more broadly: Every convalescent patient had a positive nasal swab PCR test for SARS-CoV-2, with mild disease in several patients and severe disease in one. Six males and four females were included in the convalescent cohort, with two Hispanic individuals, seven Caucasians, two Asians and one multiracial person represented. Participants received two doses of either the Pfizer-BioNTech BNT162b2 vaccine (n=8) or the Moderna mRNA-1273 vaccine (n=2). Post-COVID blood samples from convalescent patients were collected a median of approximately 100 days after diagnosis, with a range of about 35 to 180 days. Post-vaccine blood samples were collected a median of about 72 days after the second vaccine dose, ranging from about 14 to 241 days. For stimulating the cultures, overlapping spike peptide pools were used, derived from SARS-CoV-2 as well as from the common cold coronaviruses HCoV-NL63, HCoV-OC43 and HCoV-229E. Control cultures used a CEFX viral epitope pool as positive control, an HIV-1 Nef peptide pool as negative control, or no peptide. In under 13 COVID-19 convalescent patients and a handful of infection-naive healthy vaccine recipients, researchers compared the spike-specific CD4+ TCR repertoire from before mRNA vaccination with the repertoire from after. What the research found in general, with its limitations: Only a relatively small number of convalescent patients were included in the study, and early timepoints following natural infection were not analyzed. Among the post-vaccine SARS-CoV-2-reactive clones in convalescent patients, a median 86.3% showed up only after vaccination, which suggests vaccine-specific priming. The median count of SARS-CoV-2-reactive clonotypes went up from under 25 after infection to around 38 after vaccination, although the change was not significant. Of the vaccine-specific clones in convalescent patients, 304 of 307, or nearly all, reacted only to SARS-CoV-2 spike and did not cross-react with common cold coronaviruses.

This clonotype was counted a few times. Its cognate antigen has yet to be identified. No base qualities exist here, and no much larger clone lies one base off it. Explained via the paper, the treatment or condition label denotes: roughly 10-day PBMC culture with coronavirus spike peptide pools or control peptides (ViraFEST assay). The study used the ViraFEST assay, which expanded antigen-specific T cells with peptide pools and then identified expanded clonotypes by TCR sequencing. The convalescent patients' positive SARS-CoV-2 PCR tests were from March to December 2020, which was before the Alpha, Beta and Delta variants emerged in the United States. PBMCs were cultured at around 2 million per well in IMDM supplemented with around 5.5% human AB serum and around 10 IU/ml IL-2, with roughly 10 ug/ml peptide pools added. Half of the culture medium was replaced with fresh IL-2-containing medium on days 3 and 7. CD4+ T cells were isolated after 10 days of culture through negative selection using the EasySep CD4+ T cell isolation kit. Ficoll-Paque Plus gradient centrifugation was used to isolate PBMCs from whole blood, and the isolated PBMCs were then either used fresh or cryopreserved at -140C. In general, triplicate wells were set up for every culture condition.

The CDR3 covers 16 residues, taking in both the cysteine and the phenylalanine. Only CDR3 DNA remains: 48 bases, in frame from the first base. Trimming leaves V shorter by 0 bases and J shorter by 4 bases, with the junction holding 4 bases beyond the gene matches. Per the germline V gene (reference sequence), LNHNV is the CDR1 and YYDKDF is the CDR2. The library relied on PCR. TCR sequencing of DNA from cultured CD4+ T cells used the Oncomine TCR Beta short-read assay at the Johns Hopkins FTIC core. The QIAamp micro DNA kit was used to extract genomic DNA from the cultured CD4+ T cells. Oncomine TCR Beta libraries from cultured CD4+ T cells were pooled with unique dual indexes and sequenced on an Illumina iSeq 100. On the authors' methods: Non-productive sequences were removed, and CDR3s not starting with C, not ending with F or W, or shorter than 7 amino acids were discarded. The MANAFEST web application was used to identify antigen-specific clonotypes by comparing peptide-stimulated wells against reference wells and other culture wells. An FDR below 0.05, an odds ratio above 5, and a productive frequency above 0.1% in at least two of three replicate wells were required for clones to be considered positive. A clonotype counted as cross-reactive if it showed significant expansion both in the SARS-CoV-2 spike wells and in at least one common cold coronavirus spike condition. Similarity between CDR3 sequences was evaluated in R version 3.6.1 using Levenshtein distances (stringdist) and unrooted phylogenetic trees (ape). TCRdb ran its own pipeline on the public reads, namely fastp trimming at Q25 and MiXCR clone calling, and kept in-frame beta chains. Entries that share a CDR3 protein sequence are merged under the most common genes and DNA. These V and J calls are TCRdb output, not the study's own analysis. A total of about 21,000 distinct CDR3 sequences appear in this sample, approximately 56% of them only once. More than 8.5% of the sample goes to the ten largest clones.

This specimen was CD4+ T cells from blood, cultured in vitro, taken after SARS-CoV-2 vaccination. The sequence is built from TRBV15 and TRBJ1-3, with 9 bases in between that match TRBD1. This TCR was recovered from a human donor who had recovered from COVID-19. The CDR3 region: CATSRDPGTGGNTIYF. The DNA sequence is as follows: TGTGCCACCAGCAGAGATCCGGGGACAGGGGGAAACACCATATATTTT.